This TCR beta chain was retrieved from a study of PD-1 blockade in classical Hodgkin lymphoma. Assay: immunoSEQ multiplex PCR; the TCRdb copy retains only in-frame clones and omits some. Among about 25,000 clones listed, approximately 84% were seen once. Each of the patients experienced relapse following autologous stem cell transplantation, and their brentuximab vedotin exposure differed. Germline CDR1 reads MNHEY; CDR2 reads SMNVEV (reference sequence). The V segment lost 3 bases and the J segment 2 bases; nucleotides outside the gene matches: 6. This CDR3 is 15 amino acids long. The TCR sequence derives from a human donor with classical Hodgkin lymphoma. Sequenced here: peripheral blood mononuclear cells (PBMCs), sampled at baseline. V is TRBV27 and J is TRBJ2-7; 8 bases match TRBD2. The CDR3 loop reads CASSLLRGVPYEQYF. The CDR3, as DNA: TGTGCCAGCAGTTTGTTGCGGGGGGTCCCCTACGAGCAGTACTTC.